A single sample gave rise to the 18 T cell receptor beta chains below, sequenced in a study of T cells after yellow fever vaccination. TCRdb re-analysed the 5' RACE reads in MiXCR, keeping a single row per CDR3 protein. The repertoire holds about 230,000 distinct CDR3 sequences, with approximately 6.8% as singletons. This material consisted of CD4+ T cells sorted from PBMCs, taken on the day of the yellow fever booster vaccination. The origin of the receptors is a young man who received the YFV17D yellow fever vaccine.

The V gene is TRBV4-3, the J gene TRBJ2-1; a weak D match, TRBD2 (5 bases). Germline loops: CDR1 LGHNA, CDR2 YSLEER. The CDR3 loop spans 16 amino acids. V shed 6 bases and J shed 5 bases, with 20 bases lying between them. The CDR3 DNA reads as TGCGCCAGCAGGGAACCGGGGTTTTATGGGGACAATGAGCAGTTCTTC. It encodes CASREPGFYGDNEQFF.

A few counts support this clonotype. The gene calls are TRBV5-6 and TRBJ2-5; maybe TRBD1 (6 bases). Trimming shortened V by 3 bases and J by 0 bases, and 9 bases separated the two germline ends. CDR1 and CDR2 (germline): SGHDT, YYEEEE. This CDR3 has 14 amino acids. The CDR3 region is CASSYGQHQETQYF. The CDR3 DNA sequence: TGTGCCAGCAGCTACGGACAGCACCAAGAGACCCAGTACTTC.

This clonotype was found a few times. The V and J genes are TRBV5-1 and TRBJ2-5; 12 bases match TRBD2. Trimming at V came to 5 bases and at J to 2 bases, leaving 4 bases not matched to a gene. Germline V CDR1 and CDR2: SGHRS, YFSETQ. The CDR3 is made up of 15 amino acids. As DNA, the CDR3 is TGCGCCAGCAGAATCCTAGCGGGAGGGCAAGAGACCCAGTACTTC. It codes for CASRILAGGQETQYF. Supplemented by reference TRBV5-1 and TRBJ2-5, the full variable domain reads KAGVTQTPRYLIKTRGQQVTLSCSPISGHRSVSWYQQTPGQGLQFLFEYFSETQRNKGNFPGRFSGRQFSNSRSEMNVSTLELGDSALYLCASRILAGGQETQYFGPGTRLLVL.

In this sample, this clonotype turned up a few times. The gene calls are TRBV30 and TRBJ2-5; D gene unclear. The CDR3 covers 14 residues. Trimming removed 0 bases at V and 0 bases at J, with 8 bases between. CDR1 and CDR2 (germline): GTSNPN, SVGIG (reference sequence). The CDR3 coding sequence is TGTGCCTGGAGTGTTTTATCGTACCAAGAGACCCAGTACTTC. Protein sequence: CAWSVLSYQETQYF. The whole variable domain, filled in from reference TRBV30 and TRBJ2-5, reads SQTIHQWPATLVQPVGSPLSLECTVEGTSNPNLYWYRQAAGRGLQLLFYSVGIGQISSEVPQNLSASRPQDRQFILSSKKLLLSDSGFYLCAWSVLSYQETQYFGPGTRLLVL.

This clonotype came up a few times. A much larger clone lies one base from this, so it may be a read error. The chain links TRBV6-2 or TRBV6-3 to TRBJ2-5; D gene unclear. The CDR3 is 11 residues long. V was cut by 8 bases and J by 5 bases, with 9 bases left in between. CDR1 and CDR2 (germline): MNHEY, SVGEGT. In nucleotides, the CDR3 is TGTGCCAGCGGGGATCGGGAGACCCAGTACTTC. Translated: CASGDRETQYF.

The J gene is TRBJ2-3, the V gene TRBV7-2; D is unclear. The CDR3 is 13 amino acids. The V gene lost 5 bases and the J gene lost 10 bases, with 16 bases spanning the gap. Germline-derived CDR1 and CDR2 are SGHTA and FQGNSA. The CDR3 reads CASSTGPPTPQYF. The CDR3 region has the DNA TGTGCCAGCAGCACCGGACCCCCCACACCGCAGTATTTT.

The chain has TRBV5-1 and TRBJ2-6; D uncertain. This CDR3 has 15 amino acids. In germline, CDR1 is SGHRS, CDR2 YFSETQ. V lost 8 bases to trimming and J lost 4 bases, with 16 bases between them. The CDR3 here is CASTGTSVGANVLTF. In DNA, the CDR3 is TGCGCCAGTACGGGCACATCGGTAGGGGCCAACGTCCTGACTTTC.

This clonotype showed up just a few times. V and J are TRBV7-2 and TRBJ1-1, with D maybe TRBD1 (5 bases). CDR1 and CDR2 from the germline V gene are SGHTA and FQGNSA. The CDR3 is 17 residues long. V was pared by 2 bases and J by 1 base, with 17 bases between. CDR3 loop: CASSLSWPGSQNTEAFF. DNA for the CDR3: TGTGCCAGCAGCTTATCATGGCCAGGGTCCCAGAACACTGAAGCTTTCTTT.

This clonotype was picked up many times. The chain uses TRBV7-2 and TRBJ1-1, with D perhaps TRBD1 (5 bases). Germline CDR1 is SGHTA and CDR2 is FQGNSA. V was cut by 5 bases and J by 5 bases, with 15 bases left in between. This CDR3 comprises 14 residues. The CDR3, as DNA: TGTGCCAGCAGCCTCAGTGCAGGGAGGACTGAAGCTTTCTTT. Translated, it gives CASSLSAGRTEAFF.

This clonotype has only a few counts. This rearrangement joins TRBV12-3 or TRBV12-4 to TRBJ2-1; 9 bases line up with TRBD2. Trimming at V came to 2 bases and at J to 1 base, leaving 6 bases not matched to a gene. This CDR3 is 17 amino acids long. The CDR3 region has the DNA TGTGCCAGCAGTTTATGGGCGGGAGGGCGTTCCTACAATGAGCAGTTCTTC. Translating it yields CASSLWAGGRSYNEQFF.

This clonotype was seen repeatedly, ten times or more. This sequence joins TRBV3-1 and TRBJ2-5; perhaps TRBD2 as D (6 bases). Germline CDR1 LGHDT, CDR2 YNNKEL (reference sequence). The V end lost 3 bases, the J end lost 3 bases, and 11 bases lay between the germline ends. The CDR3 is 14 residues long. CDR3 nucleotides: TGTGCCAGCAGCCACTCAGGGACTGAAGAGACCCAGTACTTC. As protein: CASSHSGTEETQYF.

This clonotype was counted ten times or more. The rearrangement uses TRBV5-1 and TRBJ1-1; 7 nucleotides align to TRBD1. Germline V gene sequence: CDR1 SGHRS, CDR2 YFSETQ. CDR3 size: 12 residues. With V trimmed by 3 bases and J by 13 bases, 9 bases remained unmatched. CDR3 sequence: CASSSYTGADFF. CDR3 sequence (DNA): TGCGCCAGCAGCTCCTATACAGGGGCGGATTTCTTT. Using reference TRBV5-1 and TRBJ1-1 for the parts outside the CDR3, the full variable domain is KAGVTQTPRYLIKTRGQQVTLSCSPISGHRSVSWYQQTPGQGLQFLFEYFSETQRNKGNFPGRFSGRQFSNSRSEMNVSTLELGDSALYLCASSSYTGADFFGQGTRLTVV.

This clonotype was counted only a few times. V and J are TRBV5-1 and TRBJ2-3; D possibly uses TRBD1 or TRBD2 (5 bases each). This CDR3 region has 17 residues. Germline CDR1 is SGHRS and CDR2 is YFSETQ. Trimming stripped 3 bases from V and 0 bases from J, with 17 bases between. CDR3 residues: CASSSALGTASTDTQYF. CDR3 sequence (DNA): TGCGCCAGCAGCTCTGCATTGGGGACGGCTAGCACAGATACGCAGTATTTT.

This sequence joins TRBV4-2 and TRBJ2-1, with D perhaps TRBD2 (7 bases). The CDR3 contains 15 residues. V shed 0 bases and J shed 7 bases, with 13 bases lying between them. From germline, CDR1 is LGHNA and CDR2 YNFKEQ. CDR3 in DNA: TGTGCCAGCAGCCAAGAGGGGGGGCACGGAAATGAGCAGTTCTTC. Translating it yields CASSQEGGHGNEQFF.

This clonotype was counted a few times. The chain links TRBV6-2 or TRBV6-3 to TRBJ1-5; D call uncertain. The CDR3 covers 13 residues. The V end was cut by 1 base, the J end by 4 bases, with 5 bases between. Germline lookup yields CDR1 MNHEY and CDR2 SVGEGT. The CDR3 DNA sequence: TGTGCCAGCAGTTACTGGGGAAATCAGCCCCAGCATTTT. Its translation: CASSYWGNQPQHF.

The CDR3 sequence is CARDDRDGSLDQPQHF. As DNA, the CDR3 is TGCGCCAGGGACGACCGGGACGGCTCCTTGGACCAGCCCCAGCATTTT. The chain uses TRBV5-1 and TRBJ1-5; a possible D gene is TRBD1 (5 bases). The CDR3 sequence is 16 residues long. Per germline, CDR1 SGHRS and CDR2 YFSETQ. Trimming took 8 bases from V and 7 from J, leaving 25 bases between them.

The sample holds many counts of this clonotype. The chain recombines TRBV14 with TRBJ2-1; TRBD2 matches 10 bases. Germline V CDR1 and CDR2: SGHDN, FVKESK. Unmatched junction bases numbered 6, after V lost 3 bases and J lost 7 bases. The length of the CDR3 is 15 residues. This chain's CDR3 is CASSHALAGANEQFF. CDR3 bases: TGTGCCAGCAGCCATGCCCTAGCGGGAGCTAATGAGCAGTTCTTC.

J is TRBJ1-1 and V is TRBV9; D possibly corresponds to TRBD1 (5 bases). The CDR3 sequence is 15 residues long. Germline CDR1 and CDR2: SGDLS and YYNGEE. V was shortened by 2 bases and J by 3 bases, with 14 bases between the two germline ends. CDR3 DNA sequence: TGTGCCAGCAGCGTGGGGATGACGGGGGACACTGAAGCTTTCTTT. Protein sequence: CASSVGMTGDTEAFF.